These T cell receptor beta chains were read from a single sample in a study of control samples from healthy donors and cancer patients. The repertoire was sequenced with immunoSEQ multiplex PCR; TCRdb's copy has only in-frame clones and lacks some. This table has almost 85,000 clones, over 90% appearing once. Sequencing input: blood. Receptors were obtained from a woman in her late teens or twenties in good health. CDR3s include the opening cysteine and the closing phenylalanine or tryptophan. A D gene is named only where the DNA matches it firmly. Expanded clones are given a class, and other clones once, few, many or no size at all.

j_call: TRBJ2-1
v_call: TRBV9
d_call: .
clone_size: .
cdr3_nt: TGTGCCAGCAGCGTTTCCTCCACTGGGCACTCCTACAATGAGCAGTTCTTC
cdr3_aa: CASSVSSTGHSYNEQFF

j_call: TRBJ2-2
v_call: TRBV24-1
d_call: TRBD2
clone_size: .
cdr3_nt: TGTGCCACCAGTGATATTAGACTAGCGGGTAACACCGGGGAGCTGTTTTTT
cdr3_aa: CATSDIRLAGNTGELFF

j_call: TRBJ1-2
v_call: TRBV6-1
d_call: .
clone_size: .
cdr3_nt: TGTGCCAGCAGTGATGAACCCAGGATCCCCGGCGGCTACACCTTC
cdr3_aa: CASSDEPRIPGGYTF

j_call: TRBJ2-7
v_call: TRBV10-3
d_call: .
clone_size: .
cdr3_nt: TGTGCCATCAGTGTAGTCGCCGCCGGGAGTTCTGACGAGCAGTACTTC
cdr3_aa: CAISVVAAGSSDEQYF

j_call: TRBJ2-2
v_call: TRBV11-3
d_call: TRBD2
clone_size: .
cdr3_nt: TGTGCCAGCAGCTTAATACCTAGCGGGAGCCCCGGGGAGCTGTTTTTT
cdr3_aa: CASSLIPSGSPGELFF

j_call: TRBJ2-3
v_call: TRBV5-1
d_call: TRBD2
clone_size: few
cdr3_nt: TGCGCCAGCAGCTTACGAGGAACCGTACTAGCGGACCCCCAGTGGGGCACAGATACGCAGTATTTT
cdr3_aa: CASSLRGTVLADPQWGTDTQYF

j_call: TRBJ2-2
v_call: TRBV5-1
d_call: TRBD2
clone_size: .
cdr3_nt: TGCGCCAGCAGCTTGGCTCTAGCGGGGGGGCCTAGCACCGGGGAGCTGTTTTTT
cdr3_aa: CASSLALAGGPSTGELFF

j_call: TRBJ1-2
v_call: TRBV9
d_call: .
clone_size: .
cdr3_nt: TGTGCCAGCAGCGTAGGACAGAGCGGGAACTATGGCTACACCTTC
cdr3_aa: CASSVGQSGNYGYTF

j_call: TRBJ1-2
v_call: TRBV19
d_call: .
clone_size: .
cdr3_nt: TGTGCCAGTAGTACCCAGGCGAGGGGAGTCTATGGCTACACCTTC
cdr3_aa: CASSTQARGVYGYTF

j_call: TRBJ2-7
v_call: TRBV19
d_call: TRBD1
clone_size: .
cdr3_nt: TGTGCCAGTAGTATTGAGGGGGCCGACTACGAGCAGTACTTC
cdr3_aa: CASSIEGADYEQYF

j_call: TRBJ2-7
v_call: TRBV20-1
d_call: .
clone_size: few
cdr3_nt: TGCAGTGCTAGGGGGTCCGTCGAGCAGTACTTC
cdr3_aa: CSARGSVEQYF